Shown below are 14 T cell receptor beta chains from a single sample sequenced in a study of identical twins. A single record per CDR3 protein comes from TCRdb applying MiXCR to the 5' RACE reads. Seen here are 1,800,000 or so distinct CDR3 sequences, around a third observed once, and the top ten hold approximately 0.25%. The sample consisted of cord blood. These receptors were taken from a newborn girl in good health.

Note on this clonotype: This may stem from a read error, because a much larger clone lies one nucleotide away. The chain has TRBV20-1 and TRBJ2-1; D is uncertain. The CDR3 sequence is 11 residues long. The V and J ends lost 3 bases and 3 bases respectively, with 3 bases between them. Germline-derived CDR1 and CDR2 are DFQATT and SNEGSKA (reference sequence). CDR3 nucleotide sequence: TGCAGTGCTAGTGACTACAATGAGCAGTTCTTC. This codes for CSASDYNEQFF.

There are a few counts of this clonotype. V is TRBV20-1 and J is TRBJ1-4; D might be TRBD1 (6 bases). V was pared by 3 bases and J by 8 bases, with 19 bases between. The CDR3 runs to 15 residues. Germline V gene data show CDR1 as DFQATT and CDR2 as SNEGSKA (reference sequence). In DNA form, the CDR3 reads TGCAGTGCTAGTAGGGGGGTCCCTCCAGCGGAAAAACTGTTTTTT. Residues: CSASRGVPPAEKLFF.

The V and J genes are TRBV6-2 or TRBV6-3 and TRBJ1-5; 10 bases line up with TRBD1. The CDR3 contains 16 residues. Per germline, CDR1 MNHEY and CDR2 SVGEGT. Trimming removed 0 bases from V and 5 bases from J; junction bases left unmatched: 4. The CDR3 protein is CASSYSGTGVHQPQHF. CDR3 bases: TGTGCCAGCAGTTACTCCGGGACAGGGGTTCATCAGCCCCAGCATTTT.

This clonotype was picked up a small number of times. The chain is built from TRBV4-2 and TRBJ2-3; TRBD1 aligns across 12 bases. The trim removed 1 base at V and 4 bases at J, leaving 3 bases unmatched. The CDR3 is 16 residues long. Germline loops: CDR1 LGHNA, CDR2 YNFKEQ. The CDR3 protein is CASSQGGTGGADTQYF. The CDR3 nucleotides read TGTGCCAGCAGCCAAGGAGGGACAGGGGGCGCAGATACGCAGTATTTT.

This chain connects TRBV13 to TRBJ1-1, with a weak D call TRBD1 (6 bases). The CDR3 runs 16 residues. Germline CDR1 reads PRHDT; CDR2 reads FYEKMQ (reference sequence). The V and J ends lost 1 base and 6 bases respectively, with 18 bases between them. For the CDR3, the DNA is TGTGCCAGCAGCTTAGCGAAAGGGGGGGCTTGGGCTGAAGCTTTCTTT. Its protein product is CASSLAKGGAWAEAFF. The whole variable domain, filled in from reference TRBV13 and TRBJ1-1, reads AAGVIQSPRHLIKEKRETATLKCYPIPRHDTVYWYQQGPGQDPQFLISFYEKMQSDKGSIPDRFSAQQFSDYHSELNMSSLELGDSALYFCASSLAKGGAWAEAFFGQGTRLTVV.

Concerning this clonotype: The junction shows a germline mismatch at one end, possibly a read error. The rearrangement links TRBV20-1 to TRBJ1-6; D ambiguous. Per the germline V gene, CDR1 is DFQATT and CDR2 is SNEGSKA (reference sequence). This CDR3 is 13 amino acids long. The CDR3 spells CSARHSYNSPPHF. The CDR3 DNA sequence: TGCAGTGCTAGACACTCCTATAATTCACCCCCCCACTTT.

This clonotype was counted only a few times. The chain links TRBV25-1 to TRBJ2-1; 8 bases are a match to TRBD2. The germline CDR1 and CDR2 sequences are MGHDK and SYGVNS. The CDR3 runs 15 residues. V trimming: 3 bases; J trimming: 7 bases; junction bases outside the gene matches: 8. The CDR3 spells CASSDGGGLENEQFF. CDR3 sequence (DNA): TGTGCCAGCAGTGACGGGGGGGGGCTTGAAAATGAGCAGTTCTTC.

This clonotype was found a few times. The chain employs TRBV24-1 and TRBJ2-7, with D perhaps matching TRBD1 (6 bases). This CDR3 contains 14 residues. Deletions cut 2 bases from V and 2 bases from J, with 9 bases between. The germline V gene has CDR1 KGHDR and CDR2 SFDVKD. The CDR3 loop is CATSDWDKTYEQYF. The CDR3 DNA reads as TGTGCCACCAGTGATTGGGACAAAACCTACGAGCAGTACTTC.

Only a few counts were recorded for this clonotype. The gene calls are TRBV28 and TRBJ2-7; no reliable D call. Trimming pared 3 bases from V and 0 bases from J, leaving 15 bases between. There are 16 residues in the CDR3. Germline loops: CDR1 MDHEN, CDR2 SYDVKM. The CDR3 sequence is CASSFFGGLHSYEQYF. The CDR3 DNA reads as TGTGCCAGCAGTTTCTTCGGCGGCCTGCACTCCTACGAGCAGTACTTC.

This clonotype occurred a few times. V and J are TRBV9 and TRBJ2-3; possibly TRBD1 or TRBD2 for D (5 bases each). The CDR3 length is 15 residues. V was trimmed by 1 base and J by 2 bases, leaving 11 bases between them. The V gene's germline CDR1 is SGDLS and CDR2 YYNGEE. CDR3 region: CASSVLLGTTDTQYF. The CDR3 DNA is TGTGCCAGCAGCGTACTGTTGGGGACCACAGATACGCAGTATTTT.

The V call is TRBV4-1, the J call TRBJ1-4; D is ambiguous. Germline V lookup: CDR1 MGHRA, CDR2 YSYEKL. V was trimmed by 4 bases and J by 3 bases, leaving 9 bases between them. The CDR3 is 14 amino acids. The CDR3 sequence: CASSPTRANEKLFF. Here the CDR3 DNA reads TGCGCCAGCAGCCCGACAAGGGCTAATGAAAAACTGTTTTTT.

In this sample, this clonotype turned up many times. One end of the junction does not line up with germline, which may come from a read error. J is TRBJ2-3 and V is TRBV5-1; possibly TRBD1 or TRBD2 for D (5 bases each). The germline CDR1 and CDR2 sequences are SGHRS and YFSETQ. There are 13 residues in the CDR3. DNA of the CDR3: TGTGCCAGCAGCTTGGGACCCACAGATACGCAGTATTTT. The encoded protein is CASSLGPTDTQYF. The complete variable domain, with remaining parts taken from reference TRBV5-1 and TRBJ2-3, reads KAGVTQTPRYLIKTRGQQVTLSCSPISGHRSVSWYQQTPGQGLQFLFEYFSETQRNKGNFPGRFSGRQFSNSRSEMNVSTLELGDSALYLCASSLGPTDTQYFGPGTRLTVL.

CDR3: CASSLKLAGGLTDTQYF. The CDR3 DNA is TGTGCCAGCAGCCTCAAACTAGCGGGGGGGCTTACGGATACGCAGTATTTT. The chain has TRBV7-6 and TRBJ2-3, with 13 bases fitting TRBD2. The CDR3 runs to 17 residues. V was pared by 5 bases and J by 6 bases, with 11 bases of the junction left unmatched. Germline V gives CDR1 SGHVS, CDR2 FNYEAQ. The variable domain in full, completed from reference TRBV7-6 and TRBJ2-3, reads GAGVSQSPRYKVTKRGQDVALRCDPISGHVSLYWYRQALGQGPEFLTYFNYEAQQDKSGLPNDRFSAERPEGSISTLTIQRTEQRDSAMYRCASSLKLAGGLTDTQYFGPGTRLTVL.

This clonotype was counted a few times. This chain links TRBV28 with TRBJ1-1; D unresolved. CDR1 and CDR2 (germline): MDHEN, SYDVKM. V was shortened by 1 base and J by 3 bases, with 12 bases between the two germline ends. The CDR3 has 15 amino acids. The CDR3 region is CASSLSGEWDTEAFF. The CDR3 region has the DNA TGTGCCAGCAGTTTATCCGGGGAGTGGGACACTGAAGCTTTCTTT.